This T cell receptor beta chain derives from a study of OX40 agonist ivuxolimab in advanced cancers. CDR3 size: 14 residues. CDR1 is SGHTA and CDR2 is FQGNSA in the germline V gene. TCRdb keeps only in-frame clones here, not all; method: immunoSEQ multiplex PCR. The repertoire has around 100,000 clones, 75% to 90% of them found once; the top ten carry 0.33%. In regard to this clone: At one end the junction does not follow the germline gene, possibly because of a read error.

This chain links TRBV7-2 with TRBJ2-1; 9 nucleotides align to TRBD2. This receptor was taken from an adult with an advanced solid tumor such as melanoma, head and neck, liver or kidney cancer. Sequenced material: CD4+ or CD8+ T cells sorted from blood, taken in a trial of the OX40 agonist ivuxolimab. The CDR3 region has the DNA TGTGCCAGCAGGTTAGCGGGAGACCACAATGAGCAGTTCTTC. This codes for CASRLAGDHNEQFF.